The rows below give T cell receptor beta chains drawn from one sample of a study of shared clonotypes between healthy human individuals. The method was immunoSEQ multiplex PCR; TCRdb's version includes in-frame clones alone and lacks a portion of them. The sample has 2,500,000 or so clones, 93% seen once; the top ten hold approximately 0.36%. Sample: naive CD4+ T cells from PBMCs. The receptors stem from a man aged 18 to 30 in good health. Some clones in this sample may be carry-over from other donors' samples. Both conserved end residues are part of each CDR3. The D gene is left open where the match is weak. Size is omitted from some rows. Given values are once, few, many or a class for expanded clones.

D gene	V gene	J gene	clone size	CDR3 DNA	CDR3 protein
TRBD2	TRBV18	TRBJ2-1	NA	TGTGCCAGCTCACCACCGTTAGTAGCGGGAGTGAATGAGCAGTTCTTC	CASSPPLVAGVNEQFF
NA	TRBV2	TRBJ1-5	NA	TGTGCCAGCAGTGGATCTGAGCAGTCCTCAGTAATAAATCAGCCCCAGCATTTT	CASSGSEQSSVINQPQHF
TRBD2	TRBV9	TRBJ2-3	NA	TGTGCCAGCAGCGTTAGTCTTAGCGGGGTGAGCACAGATACGCAGTATTTT	CASSVSLSGVSTDTQYF
NA	TRBV5-4	TRBJ2-3	NA	TGTGCCAGCAGCTTGGATGCGGGGTCCACAGATACGCAGTATTTT	CASSLDAGSTDTQYF
TRBD1	TRBV6-5	TRBJ2-2	once	TGTGCCAGCAGCCTCAGGGGGACCGGGGAGCTGTTTTTT	CASSLRGTGELFF
TRBD2	TRBV5-1	TRBJ2-7	NA	TGCGCCAGCAGCCCCCGGACTAGCGGGAGGGCCGACGAGCAGTACTTC	CASSPRTSGRADEQYF
NA	TRBV28	TRBJ1-2	NA	TGTGCCAGCAGTCGATTGGCCCGAGGGCCTGGCGGCTACACCTTC	CASSRLARGPGGYTF
NA	TRBV19	TRBJ2-7	NA	TGTGCCAGTAGTAACGGGGTCCGGAGCTCCTACGAGCAGTACTTC	CASSNGVRSSYEQYF
NA	TRBV5-4	TRBJ1-5	once	TGTGCCAGCAGCAACCGGGACACACTATATAGCAATCAGCCCCAGCATTTT	CASSNRDTLYSNQPQHF
NA	TRBV19	TRBJ2-7	once	TGTGCCAGTAGTGTTCGTGACAGTTACGAGCAGTACTTC	CASSVRDSYEQYF
NA	TRBV5-1	TRBJ2-6	NA	TGCGCCAGCAGCTTGGTTAACTCTGGGGCCAACGTCCTGACTTTC	CASSLVNSGANVLTF
NA	TRBV5-4	TRBJ1-1	NA	TGTGCCAGCAGCTCCGGACCGTTGAACACTGAAGCTTTCTTT	CASSSGPLNTEAFF
TRBD1	TRBV5-1	TRBJ2-5	NA	TGCGCCAGCAGCTTGCCGGGACAGGGTGCGGTGACCCAGTACTTC	CASSLPGQGAVTQYF
NA	TRBV28	TRBJ2-7	NA	TGTGCCAGCAGTTTAGGACAGACCCGCTACGAGCAGTACTTC	CASSLGQTRYEQYF
NA	TRBV4-3	TRBJ2-1	NA	TGCGCCAGCAGCCAAGAAAACTACCCCACTCCTCCGTTCTTC	CASSQENYPTPPFF
TRBD2	TRBV6-1	TRBJ2-7	once	TGTGCCAGCAGTGTTGGGGGGGTCTCCTACGAGCAGTACTTC	CASSVGGVSYEQYF
NA	TRBV27	TRBJ1-5	NA	TGTGCCAGCAGTTTAGGGGCAAGCAATCAGCCCCAGCATTTT	CASSLGASNQPQHF
NA	TRBV9	TRBJ2-3	NA	TGTGCCAGCAGCTCCTACAGACAAACAGATACGCAGTATTTT	CASSSYRQTDTQYF
TRBD1	TRBV19	TRBJ2-7	NA	TGTGCCAGTCGAAGACAGGGGGCGTCCTACGAGCAGTACTTC	CASRRQGASYEQYF
TRBD1	TRBV28	TRBJ1-3	NA	TGTGCCAGCAGTTTATTGGGACAGGGCGCTGGAAACACCATATATTTT	CASSLLGQGAGNTIYF
NA	TRBV5-4	TRBJ1-4	NA	TGTGCCAGCAGCTCCCGTCTCGGGGCGGAAAAACTGTTTTTT	CASSSRLGAEKLFF
TRBD2	TRBV28	TRBJ2-5	once	TGTGCCAGCAGTTTTTCCCTTAGCGGGAAAGAGACCCAGTACTTC	CASSFSLSGKETQYF
NA	TRBV5-4	TRBJ1-2	NA	TGTGCCAGCACTAAGTTAGACACCCGCCCCTATGGCTACACCTTC	CASTKLDTRPYGYTF
TRBD2	TRBV4-2	TRBJ2-2	NA	TGTGCCAGCAGCCAAAGGTTGGAGGCGGGACCGGGAGGCACCGGGGAGCTGTTTTTT	CASSQRLEAGPGGTGELFF
TRBD2	TRBV6-6	TRBJ2-5	once	TGTGCCAGCAGCACCGGGACTAGCGTCTTAGAGACCCAGTACTTC	CASSTGTSVLETQYF
NA	TRBV5-4	TRBJ1-4	once	TGTGCCAGCAGCCAAGGGGGGGAAACTAATGAAAAACTGTTTTTT	CASSQGGETNEKLFF
NA	TRBV10-1	TRBJ2-2	NA	TGCGCCAGCAAGAGGGAACAGGGTATGGTCGGGGAGCTGTTTTTT	CASKREQGMVGELFF
NA	TRBV27	TRBJ1-2	NA	TGTGCCAGCAGTTTCACACCGAACTATGGCTACACCTTC	CASSFTPNYGYTF
NA	TRBV2	TRBJ1-2	NA	TGTGCCACCCGGGACTCCATATATGGCTACACCTTC	CATRDSIYGYTF
NA	TRBV10-3	TRBJ2-7	NA	TGTGCCATCAGTGAGGCTCAGGGTATCAGCGAGCAGTACTTC	CAISEAQGISEQYF
TRBD1	TRBV5-1	TRBJ1-5	once	TGCGCCAGCAGCATACAGGGGTTAAGCAATCAGCCCCAGCATTTT	CASSIQGLSNQPQHF